These 31 T cell receptor beta chains were sequenced from one sample in a study of blood T cell repertoires in COVID-19. The method was immunoSEQ multiplex PCR; TCRdb's version includes in-frame clones alone and lacks a portion of them. The repertoire includes 200,000 to 300,000 clones, about four fifths of them detected once, and approximately 4.5% sits in the top ten. The sequencing input was peripheral blood. All receptors derive from a woman aged 70-85 years with acute or convalescent COVID-19.

V and J are TRBV29-1 and TRBJ1-2; no definite D call. The CDR3 loop spans 16 amino acids. Per germline, CDR1 SQVTM and CDR2 ANQGSEA. Deletions cut 7 bases from V and 7 bases from J, with 28 bases between. In DNA form, the CDR3 reads TGCAGCGCGAGAAACCCTTACGGAGGTATCCGAAGTGGCTACACCTTC. It codes for CSARNPYGGIRSGYTF.

This clone was recorded once. The V call is TRBV6-4, the J call TRBJ2-1; TRBD2 aligns across 12 bases. The length of the CDR3 is 15 residues. Germline values: CDR1 MRHNA, CDR2 SNTAGT. V was pared by 3 bases and J by 7 bases, with 4 bases of the junction left unmatched. DNA for the CDR3: TGTGCCAGCAGTGAGGGCCTAGCGGGGGGGAATGAGCAGTTCTTC. This codes for CASSEGLAGGNEQFF.

The chain has TRBV5-4 and TRBJ2-6, with TRBD1 as a possible D gene (5 bases). This CDR3 has 15 amino acids. Looked up from germline, CDR1 is SGHNT and CDR2 is YYREEE (reference sequence). V gave up 4 bases and J gave up 0 bases, with 8 bases separating them. The CDR3 is CASSGAVSGANVLTF. The CDR3 bases are TGTGCCAGCAGCGGGGCAGTCTCTGGGGCCAACGTCCTGACTTTC.

The chain employs TRBV7-6 and TRBJ1-5; weak D call: TRBD1 (6 bases). This CDR3 comprises 17 residues. Per germline, CDR1 SGHVS and CDR2 FNYEAQ. V was cut by 1 base and J by 0 bases, with 13 bases left in between. CDR3 protein: CASSLGTGTYSNQPQHF. CDR3 coding DNA: TGTGCCAGCAGCTTAGGCACAGGGACCTATAGCAATCAGCCCCAGCATTTT.

The table lists this clone with a count of one. The CDR3 loop is CASSLVLAGVSTDTQYF. CDR3 nucleotide sequence: TGTGCCAGCAGCTTGGTTCTAGCGGGGGTTAGCACAGATACGCAGTATTTT. J is TRBJ2-3 and V is TRBV5-6, with 10 bases fitting TRBD2. The V gene end was trimmed by 0 bases and the J gene end by 0 bases; junction bases not matched to a gene: 4. Germline CDR1 reads SGHDT; CDR2 reads YYEEEE. This CDR3 has 17 amino acids.

The V gene is TRBV24-1, the J gene TRBJ2-7, with D possibly matching TRBD2 (7 bases). Germline V gene sequence: CDR1 KGHDR, CDR2 SFDVKD. This CDR3 has 15 residues. Trimming shortened V by 3 bases and J by 5 bases, and 16 bases separated the two germline ends. DNA for the CDR3: TGTGCCACCAGTGATAGGAGGGGGGGCAGGGACGAGCAGTACTTC. Its protein is CATSDRRGGRDEQYF.

V gene TRBV6-1 combines with J gene TRBJ2-3; 11 nucleotides align to TRBD2. J gave up 2 bases and V 0 bases, and 7 bases lay outside the gene matches. The germline CDR1 and CDR2 sequences are MNHNS and SASEGT. The CDR3 is 18 residues long. The CDR3 nucleotides are TGTGCCAGCAGTGAAGCGGCACTAGCGGGGGCCATCACAGATACGCAGTATTTT. This encodes CASSEAALAGAITDTQYF.

CDR3 nucleotides: TGCAGTGCAAGGGGCTTGGCTGAAGCTTTCTTT. Its translation is CSARGLAEAFF. The chain joins TRBV20-1 to TRBJ1-1; D possibly corresponds to TRBD1 (5 bases). The germline V gene has CDR1 DFQATT and CDR2 SNEGSKA (reference sequence). The CDR3 loop spans 11 amino acids. V was trimmed by 6 bases and J by 6 bases, leaving 11 bases between them.

The V gene is TRBV18, the J gene TRBJ1-5; D is ambiguous. Germline V lookup: CDR1 KGHSH, CDR2 LQKENI. V was cut by 1 base and J by 7 bases, with 11 bases left in between. The CDR3 covers 14 residues. The CDR3 protein is CASSPQAVGQPQHF. In nucleotides, the CDR3 is TGTGCCAGCTCACCACAGGCCGTGGGCCAGCCCCAGCATTTT.

The rearrangement joins TRBV6-5 to TRBJ2-7; 7 positions agree with TRBD2. Germline CDR1 MNHEY, CDR2 SVGAGI. V gave up 6 bases and J gave up 7 bases; unmatched junction bases: 9. The CDR3 totals 13 residues. This chain's CDR3 is CASSNPGGTEQYF. DNA of the CDR3: TGTGCCAGCAGCAACCCGGGAGGTACGGAGCAGTACTTC.

The chain employs TRBV4-3 and TRBJ1-1, with 7 bases that match TRBD1. The junction had 6 bases not matched to a gene; V was cut back by 1 base and J by 4 bases. Germline V gene data show CDR1 as LGHNA and CDR2 as YSLEER. CDR3 size: 15 residues. The CDR3 is CASSQARQGVTEAFF. As DNA, the CDR3 is TGCGCCAGCAGCCAAGCTCGACAGGGTGTCACTGAAGCTTTCTTT.

The rearrangement uses TRBV9 and TRBJ2-3, with no clear D. The CDR3 runs to 12 residues. Trimming removed 0 bases at V and 5 bases at J, with 4 bases between. Germline CDR1 and CDR2: SGDLS and YYNGEE. The CDR3 coding sequence is TGTGCCAGCAGCGTAGCCCAAGATACGCAGTATTTT. It translates to CASSVAQDTQYF.

The rearrangement uses TRBV5-6 and TRBJ1-2; 9 nucleotides line up with TRBD1. The V segment lost 4 bases and the J segment 6 bases; nucleotides outside the gene matches: 13. This CDR3 contains 16 residues. Germline CDR1 and CDR2: SGHDT and YYEEEE. In DNA, the CDR3 is TGTGCCAGCAGCCGCAAGCAGGAACAGGGGGCTAATGGCTACACCTTC. This gives the protein CASSRKQEQGANGYTF.

The V gene is TRBV27, the J gene TRBJ2-3; D ambiguous. The CDR3 contains 14 residues. V was clipped by 5 bases and J by 0 bases, with 9 bases between them. The germline V gene has CDR1 MNHEY and CDR2 SMNVEV (reference sequence). The CDR3, as DNA: TGTGCCAGCAGTGATGACGGGAGCACAGATACGCAGTATTTT. Its protein product is CASSDDGSTDTQYF.

V and J are TRBV7-2 and TRBJ2-3; TRBD1 is a possible D gene (6 bases). The germline V gene has CDR1 SGHTA and CDR2 FQGNSA. The CDR3 contains 14 residues. V was clipped by 7 bases and J by 3 bases, with 14 bases between them. This chain's CDR3 is CASNEQGHTDTQYF. In DNA, the CDR3 is TGTGCCAGCAATGAACAGGGCCATACAGATACGCAGTATTTT.

The gene calls are TRBV24-1 and TRBJ2-2, with TRBD2 matching 13 bases. This CDR3 contains 16 residues. The germline gives CDR1 KGHDR, CDR2 SFDVKD. J was trimmed by 6 bases and V by 3 bases; bases with no gene match: 3. The chain's CDR3 is CATSDEGLAGPGELFF. In DNA form, the CDR3 reads TGTGCCACCAGTGATGAGGGACTAGCGGGGCCCGGGGAGCTGTTTTTT.

In this sample, this clone turned up once. This chain joins TRBV7-2 and TRBJ1-2; D remains ambiguous. The germline V gene has CDR1 SGHTA and CDR2 FQGNSA. Trimming took 2 bases from V and 4 from J, leaving 8 bases between them. The CDR3 totals 13 residues. The CDR3: CASSLKQPYGYTF. CDR3 in DNA: TGTGCCAGCAGCTTAAAACAGCCCTATGGCTACACCTTC.

A few counts support this clone. The chain links TRBV19 to TRBJ1-1; the D is unclear. There are 13 residues in the CDR3. CDR1 and CDR2 from the germline V gene are LNHDA and SQIVND (reference sequence). V was cut by 10 bases and J by 2 bases, with 14 bases left in between. The CDR3 nucleotides read TGTGCCACCGGGGTGGGAGCAAACACTGAAGCTTTCTTT. It encodes CATGVGANTEAFF.

The gene calls are TRBV7-9 and TRBJ1-4; D is unresolved. Germline loops: CDR1 SEHNR, CDR2 FQNEAQ (reference sequence). CDR3 length equals 15 residues. Deletions cut 6 bases from V and 8 bases from J, with 19 bases between. The CDR3 loop is CASSFLTGSGEKLFF. The CDR3 DNA reads TGTGCCAGCAGTTTCCTGACGGGGAGTGGGGAAAAACTGTTTTTT.

The CDR3 loop reads CASSEGTLANYGYTF. Here the CDR3 DNA reads TGTGCCAGCAGTGAAGGGACACTCGCTAACTATGGCTACACCTTC. J is TRBJ1-2 and V is TRBV2, with a possible D match to TRBD1 (5 bases). Trimming stripped 1 base from V and 0 bases from J, with 9 bases between. In germline, CDR1 is SNHLY, CDR2 FYNNEI. The CDR3 length is 15 residues.

The rearrangement joins TRBV20-1 to TRBJ1-4, with no clear D. From germline, CDR1 is DFQATT and CDR2 SNEGSKA (reference sequence). This CDR3 has 11 residues. V was trimmed by 3 bases and J by 13 bases, leaving 12 bases between them. In DNA form, the CDR3 reads TGCAGTGCTAGCAGAAGGGAGGGACTGTTTTTT. Translated: CSASRREGLFF.

J is TRBJ1-6 and V is TRBV28; D is unresolved. V lost 6 bases, J lost 4 bases, and 13 bases lay in between. CDR3 size: 15 residues. The V gene's germline CDR1 is MDHEN and CDR2 SYDVKM. The CDR3 DNA sequence: TGTGCCAGCAGCGTGCGAGGCGCTTATAATTCACCCCTCCACTTT. Its protein product is CASSVRGAYNSPLHF.

The table lists this clone with a few counts. This sequence joins TRBV6-2 or TRBV6-3 and TRBJ1-4; the D gene is possibly TRBD1 (6 bases). The CDR3 is made up of 12 amino acids. The germline CDR1 and CDR2 sequences are MNHEY and SVGEGT. V was trimmed by 6 bases and J by 8 bases, leaving 10 bases between them. CDR3 bases: TGTGCCAGCAGCACCGGACAGGAAAAACTGTTTTTT. It codes for CASSTGQEKLFF.

This clone was counted between two and nine times. The rearrangement links TRBV5-1 to TRBJ2-1; 7 nucleotides match TRBD1. This CDR3 region has 15 residues. Germline-derived CDR1 and CDR2 are SGHRS and YFSETQ. The V gene end was trimmed by 3 bases and the J gene end by 5 bases; junction bases not matched to a gene: 8. CDR3 in DNA: TGCGCCAGCAGCTCTTCGGGACAGAGAAACAATGAGCAGTTCTTC. Encoded protein: CASSSSGQRNNEQFF.

Many counts were recorded for this clone. Compared with germline, one end of the junction differs, possibly owing to a read error. This chain links TRBV6-2 or TRBV6-3 with TRBJ1-2; 7 bases map to TRBD1. The CDR3 runs to 12 residues. CDR1 is MNHEY, CDR2 SVGEGT, per germline. The chain's CDR3 is CASSYPDADRSF. The CDR3 DNA follows: TGTGCCAGCAGTTACCCGGATGCGGACAGGAGTTTC.

The chain joins TRBV18 to TRBJ1-2; 9 bases are shared with TRBD1. This CDR3 is 16 amino acids long. V gave up 3 bases and J gave up 2 bases; unmatched junction bases: 7. Germline CDR1 reads KGHSH; CDR2 reads LQKENI. CDR3 amino acids: CASSPAGQGRNYGYTF. The CDR3 DNA is TGTGCCAGCTCACCCGCAGGACAGGGGAGGAACTATGGCTACACCTTC.

The V gene is TRBV9, the J gene TRBJ1-1, with D possibly matching TRBD1 (6 bases). Looked up from germline, CDR1 is SGDLS and CDR2 is YYNGEE. The V gene lost 0 bases and the J gene lost 2 bases, with 8 bases spanning the gap. This CDR3 contains 14 residues. The CDR3: CASSVGTDNTEAFF. CDR3 nucleotides: TGTGCCAGCAGCGTAGGGACAGACAACACTGAAGCTTTCTTT.

CDR3 sequence reads: CAWSLQGVHEQYF. The CDR3 bases are TGTGCCTGGAGTCTACAGGGGGTACACGAGCAGTACTTC. V usage is TRBV30 and J usage is TRBJ2-7, with 8 bases lining up with TRBD1. Germline V gene lookup returns CDR1 GTSNPN and CDR2 SVGIG (reference sequence). The CDR3 spans 13 residues. The J segment lost 5 bases and the V segment lost 2 bases, leaving 5 bases of the junction unmatched.

The count of this clone is one. CDR3 sequence (DNA): TGTGCCAGCAGCTTACCGACAGGGATGGGCAATCAGCCCCAGCATTTT. Translated, it gives CASSLPTGMGNQPQHF. The chain has TRBV7-2 and TRBJ1-5; 7 bases are a match to TRBD1. V trimming: 2 bases; J trimming: 2 bases; junction bases outside the gene matches: 6. The CDR3 runs 16 residues. In germline, CDR1 is SGHTA, CDR2 FQGNSA.

The rearrangement links TRBV29-1 to TRBJ2-3; the match to TRBD1 covers 7 bases. V shed 7 bases, J shed 9 bases, and the junction held 7 bases outside the gene matches. Germline-derived CDR1 and CDR2 are SQVTM and ANQGSEA. The CDR3 runs to 11 residues. CDR3 amino acids: CSAERQGTQYF. The DNA of the CDR3 is TGCAGCGCAGAACGACAGGGAACGCAGTATTTT.

The chain joins TRBV29-1 to TRBJ1-5; 8 bases match TRBD1. J gave up 5 bases and V 7 bases, and 7 bases lay outside the gene matches. This CDR3 region has 13 residues. Germline V gene sequence: CDR1 SQVTM, CDR2 ANQGSEA. This CDR3 reads CSGGTGLDQPQHF. In DNA, the CDR3 is TGCAGCGGCGGGACAGGACTAGATCAGCCCCAGCATTTT.